These 21 T cell receptor beta chains share one sample of origin, sequenced in a study of blood T cells in healthy people across ages. Through a sample-barcoded 5' primer and a J-beta primer mix, a second PCR was run for about 6 to 12 cycles. TCRdb reprocessed the 5' RACE reads via MiXCR and lists one record per CDR3 protein. The sample lists approximately 780,000 distinct CDR3 sequences; roughly 26% were seen once. These same data were also listed under a study on T cells of mothers and their children.

Material: blood. The receptors derive from a boy aged 10-17 years in good health.

The chain links TRBV29-1 to TRBJ2-4, with TRBD2 matching over 8 bases. Losses at the gene ends were 5 bases for V and 6 bases for J; bases not matched to a gene: 9. The CDR3 runs to 14 residues. Germline CDR1 SQVTM, CDR2 ANQGSEA. The CDR3 spells CSVSGLLAGNIQYF. As DNA, the CDR3 is TGCAGCGTTTCAGGACTTCTAGCGGGAAACATTCAGTACTTC.

This clonotype was seen only a few times. This chain links TRBV28 with TRBJ2-5, with D perhaps TRBD2 (6 bases). The J call is doubtful: the DNA matches TRBJ2-7 better. The CDR3 runs to 14 residues. Germline V gives CDR1 MDHEN, CDR2 SYDVKM. In DNA form, the CDR3 reads TGTGCCTCAAGGTCGGAGGGGAGGACCTACGAGCAGTACTTC. Amino acids: CASRSEGRTYEQYF.

The chain employs TRBV3-1 and TRBJ2-1, with unresolved D. Germline CDR1 and CDR2: LGHDT and YNNKEL (reference sequence). The V end lost 1 base, the J end lost 9 bases, and 13 bases lay between the germline ends. The CDR3 loop spans 14 amino acids. CDR3 in amino acids: CASSQVTQLGEQFF. CDR3 DNA: TGTGCCAGCAGCCAAGTTACACAGCTGGGTGAGCAGTTCTTC.

The chain uses TRBV10-2 and TRBJ1-2; 8 bases match TRBD1. CDR1 is WSHSY and CDR2 is SAAADI in the germline V gene. The CDR3 runs 16 residues. V was clipped by 4 bases and J by 2 bases; unmatched bases: 9. CDR3 nucleotide sequence: TGCGCCAGCAGTGTGGACGGGACAGGAATAAACTATGGCTACACCTTC. Amino acids: CASSVDGTGINYGYTF.

This clonotype was counted only a few times. This chain joins TRBV7-2 and TRBJ2-5; the match to TRBD2 covers 7 bases. The CDR3 has 14 residues. J lost 1 base, V lost 5 bases, and 4 bases had no gene match. Germline V gene data show CDR1 as SGHTA and CDR2 as FQGNSA. CDR3 nucleotide sequence: TGTGCCAGCAGCCCACGGACTAGCCAAGAGACCCAGTACTTC. This translates into CASSPRTSQETQYF.

This clonotype was recorded a few times. The chain joins TRBV9 to TRBJ1-4, with 7 bases lining up with TRBD1. The ends lost 3 bases at V and 4 bases at J; junction bases unmatched: 6. The CDR3 sequence is 15 residues long. The germline CDR1 and CDR2 sequences are SGDLS and YYNGEE. This CDR3 reads CASSERGQLNEKLFF. The DNA for the CDR3 is TGTGCCAGCAGCGAACGGGGACAGCTTAATGAAAAACTGTTTTTT. Together with reference TRBV9 and TRBJ1-4, the CDR3 gives the full variable domain: DSGVTQTPKHLITATGQRVTLRCSPRSGDLSVYWYQQSLDQGLQFLIQYYNGEERAKGNILERFSAQQFPDLHSELNLSSLELGDSALYFCASSERGQLNEKLFFGSGTQLSVL.

This chain joins TRBV5-1 and TRBJ1-1; the D gene is possibly TRBD1 (6 bases). Germline assignment: CDR1 SGHRS and CDR2 YFSETQ. V was pared by 2 bases and J by 2 bases, with 10 bases between. CDR3 length equals 14 residues. The CDR3 is CASSFTGRNTEAFF. In DNA, the CDR3 is TGCGCCAGCAGCTTTACAGGGAGAAACACTGAAGCTTTCTTT.

There are a few counts of this clonotype. This chain joins TRBV4-1 and TRBJ2-5, with 8 bases that match TRBD2. The CDR3 runs 15 residues. V gave up 3 bases and J gave up 4 bases; unmatched junction bases: 7. CDR1 is MGHRA, CDR2 YSYEKL, per germline. CDR3 protein: CASSQFGGARETQYF. The CDR3 DNA is TGCGCCAGCAGCCAGTTCGGGGGGGCACGAGAGACCCAGTACTTC.

The chain recombines TRBV7-3 with TRBJ2-3; TRBD2 matches 10 bases. This CDR3 is built from 16 residues. Germline V lookup: CDR1 SGHTA, CDR2 FQGTGA. Trimming cost V 5 bases and J 7 bases; bases outside gene matches: 12. CDR3 loop: CASSVASGSTQNTQYF. CDR3 DNA: TGTGCCAGCAGCGTTGCTAGCGGGAGCACCCAAAATACGCAGTATTTT.

The chain joins TRBV7-2 to TRBJ2-3, with 7 bases lining up with TRBD2. Per the germline V gene, CDR1 is SGHTA and CDR2 is FQGNSA. This CDR3 comprises 18 residues. The V and J ends lost 1 base and 0 bases, in that order; junction bases with no gene match: 10. The CDR3 loop reads CASSLEPGGSISTDTQYF. In DNA, the CDR3 is TGTGCCAGCAGCTTAGAGCCCGGGGGGAGCATAAGCACAGATACGCAGTATTTT.

This clonotype was counted only a few times. The chain carries TRBV18 and TRBJ2-5; 7 bases fit TRBD1. The J call is doubtful: the DNA matches TRBJ2-1 better. Germline-derived CDR1 and CDR2 are KGHSH and LQKENI. The CDR3 sequence is 13 residues long. The CDR3 is CASSPDRANEQFF. The CDR3 DNA sequence: TGTGCCAGCTCACCCGACAGGGCCAATGAGCAGTTCTTC.

In its sample, this clonotype was seen a few times. The chain couples TRBV2 to TRBJ2-7; D may correspond to TRBD1 or TRBD2 (6 bases each). Germline V lookup: CDR1 SNHLY, CDR2 FYNNEI. The V end lost 4 bases, the J end lost 3 bases, and 16 bases lay between the germline ends. The length of the CDR3 is 15 residues. CDR3 amino acids: CASSVAGGQFYEQYF. The CDR3 DNA follows: TGTGCCAGCAGTGTCGCCGGGGGCCAGTTCTACGAGCAGTACTTC.

In its sample, this clonotype was seen a few times. This chain uses TRBV14 with TRBJ2-5, with D unresolved. Germline values: CDR1 SGHDN, CDR2 FVKESK. Trimming left V 1 base short and J 5 bases short, with 11 bases between. The CDR3 is 14 residues long. CDR3 DNA: TGTGCCAGCAGCCAAGCCTCCTGGCAGGAGACCCAGTACTTC. As protein: CASSQASWQETQYF. The whole variable domain, filled in from reference TRBV14 and TRBJ2-5, reads EAGVTQFPSHSVIEKGQTVTLRCDPISGHDNLYWYRRVMGKEIKFLLHFVKESKQDESGMPNNRFLAERTGGTYSTLKVQPAELEDSGVYFCASSQASWQETQYFGPGTRLLVL.

Notes on this clonotype: An end of the junction does not agree with germline; a read error may underlie this. The chain joins TRBV29-1 to TRBJ2-7, with TRBD1 matching over 7 bases. The V gene's germline CDR1 is SQVTM and CDR2 ANQGSEA. CDR3 length equals 14 residues. The CDR3 bases are TGCAGCGTTGCTTCAGGGGGTGACTCCTACGACCAGTACTTC. It encodes CSVASGGDSYDQYF.

This clonotype appeared a few times. The gene calls are TRBV6-5 and TRBJ2-5; no clear D. Germline V gene lookup returns CDR1 MNHEY and CDR2 SVGAGI. This CDR3 is 13 amino acids long. V lost 6 bases and J lost 5, with 13 bases in between. The CDR3 spells CASSRPSEETQYF. For the CDR3, the DNA is TGTGCCAGCAGCCGCCCCAGCGAGGAGACCCAGTACTTC.

The chain combines TRBV3-1 with TRBJ2-2, with D perhaps TRBD1 (6 bases). The CDR3 sequence is 14 residues long. The germline gives CDR1 LGHDT, CDR2 YNNKEL (reference sequence). V was trimmed by 0 bases and J by 6 bases, leaving 8 bases between them. The CDR3 sequence: CASSQDTGPGELFF. For the CDR3, the DNA is TGTGCCAGCAGCCAAGATACAGGGCCCGGGGAGCTGTTTTTT.

CDR3 nucleotide sequence: TGTGCCAGCAGCTTCCCCCCGGGGGCTGAAGGCACCGGGGAGCTGTTTTTT. Its translation: CASSFPPGAEGTGELFF. The chain carries TRBV7-9 and TRBJ2-2, with D perhaps assigned TRBD1 or TRBD2 (6 bases each). Germline assignment: CDR1 SEHNR and CDR2 FQNEAQ (reference sequence). The length of the CDR3 is 17 residues. Trimming took 3 bases from V and 4 from J, leaving 18 bases between them.

This clonotype was observed a few times. This chain uses TRBV28 with TRBJ1-2; TRBD1 matches at 7 bases. Germline V gene lookup returns CDR1 MDHEN and CDR2 SYDVKM. The CDR3 length is 12 residues. J lost 8 bases, V lost 7 bases, and 7 bases had no gene match. CDR3 DNA: TGTGCCAGCAAAGGGGGCCGGATGGGCTACACCTTC. Residues: CASKGGRMGYTF.

CDR3 nucleotide sequence: TGTGCCAGCAGCTTAGCAGGGGCGAACATTCAGTACTTC. Its translation: CASSLAGANIQYF. V usage is TRBV5-4 and J usage is TRBJ2-4; D may be TRBD1 (6 bases). The germline V gene has CDR1 SGHNT and CDR2 YYREEE (reference sequence). The CDR3 sequence is 13 residues long. Trimming left V 2 bases short and J 7 bases short, with 10 bases between.

This chain joins TRBV6-2 or TRBV6-3 and TRBJ1-2, with 8 bases that match TRBD1. Germline lookup yields CDR1 MNHEY and CDR2 SVGEGT. V trimming: 6 bases; J trimming: 8 bases; junction bases outside the gene matches: 14. The CDR3 is made up of 15 amino acids. The CDR3 loop is CASSPGQGIRRGYTF. CDR3 DNA sequence: TGTGCCAGCAGCCCCGGACAGGGCATCAGGAGGGGCTACACCTTC.

The chain carries TRBV10-3 and TRBJ2-7, with TRBD2 matching 10 bases. This CDR3 has 15 residues. Trimming at V came to 3 bases and at J to 1 base, leaving 3 bases not matched to a gene. Germline assignment: CDR1 ENHRY and CDR2 SYGVKD. CDR3 in amino acids: CAISEPSGGSYEQYF. The CDR3 nucleotides are TGTGCCATCAGTGAACCTAGCGGGGGTTCCTACGAGCAGTACTTC.